The rows below give T cell receptor beta chains drawn from one sample of a study of low-dose radiotherapy and immunotherapy resistance in tumors. TCRdb itself ran the reads through MiXCR, one entry per CDR3 protein. The repertoire includes some 85,000 distinct CDR3 sequences, 18% of them detected once, and more than 4.5% sits in the top ten. The sample was PBMCs, taken before treatment. The receptors here all came from a male donor with prostate cancer. CDR3s leave out the opening cysteine and the closing phenylalanine or tryptophan. A D gene is named only where the DNA matches it firmly. Clone size, where shown, is once, few, many, or a class for clones that have expanded.

size: few; J: TRBJ2-1; D: TRBD2; V: TRBV3-1; CDR3: ASSQDRGSGLNNEQF
size: many; J: TRBJ1-1; D: TRBD1; V: TRBV28; CDR3: ASSLLGQEVAF
size: .; J: TRBJ2-7; D: TRBD2; V: TRBV6-2/TRBV6-3; CDR3: ASRRPGGLNYEQY
size: many; J: TRBJ2-3; D: .; V: TRBV12-3/TRBV12-4; CDR3: ASRETTTDTQY
size: many; J: TRBJ2-7; D: TRBD2; V: TRBV4-1; CDR3: ASSLLQRGAYEQY
size: .; J: TRBJ2-4; D: TRBD1; V: TRBV30; CDR3: AWSTGGFHIQY
size: many; J: TRBJ2-3; D: TRBD2; V: TRBV6-5; CDR3: ASSYSNGGALTDTQY
size: many; J: TRBJ2-2; D: TRBD1; V: TRBV25-1; CDR3: ASSKLEGADGELF
size: .; J: TRBJ2-3; D: TRBD2; V: TRBV30; CDR3: AWGTSGTDTQY
size: .; J: TRBJ2-7; D: TRBD1; V: TRBV9; CDR3: AGSVADRDYEQY
size: few; J: TRBJ1-2; D: .; V: TRBV2; CDR3: ASSDQGRYGYT
size: many; J: TRBJ2-1; D: .; V: TRBV7-2; CDR3: ASSLGGGYNNEQF
size: .; J: TRBJ1-2; D: .; V: TRBV10-3; CDR3: APPRSRDRYGYT
size: many; J: TRBJ1-1; D: .; V: TRBV19; CDR3: AIRLGTEAF
size: many; J: TRBJ2-2; D: .; V: TRBV7-6; CDR3: ASSFATENTGELF
size: many; J: TRBJ1-2; D: TRBD1; V: TRBV5-5; CDR3: ASSLIGQGPNYGYT
size: many; J: TRBJ2-2; D: .; V: TRBV5-1; CDR3: ASSLARNTGELF
size: .; J: TRBJ2-1; D: TRBD2; V: TRBV9; CDR3: ASSVGTRTYNEQF
size: many; J: TRBJ2-2; D: .; V: TRBV7-2; CDR3: ASSFSFLEGVGTGELF
size: many; J: TRBJ2-3; D: TRBD2; V: TRBV20-1; CDR3: SQGLAGADTQY
size: many; J: TRBJ1-2; D: .; V: TRBV4-1; CDR3: ASSQVFPPPNYGYT
size: many; J: TRBJ2-2; D: TRBD1; V: TRBV19; CDR3: ASSAGTGVNTGELF
size: many; J: TRBJ1-5; D: TRBD1; V: TRBV19; CDR3: ASSIDALPGQGASQPQH
size: many; J: TRBJ2-7; D: .; V: TRBV28; CDR3: ASSLPSVGIYEQY
size: many; J: TRBJ1-1; D: .; V: TRBV20-1; CDR3: SAIPYTEAF
size: many; J: TRBJ2-3; D: .; V: TRBV20-1; CDR3: SARDFSRFRSGDTQY
size: .; J: TRBJ1-1; D: .; V: TRBV14; CDR3: ASSQARQSTNMNTEAF
size: many; J: TRBJ2-1; D: .; V: TRBV21-1; CDR3: ASSEAQRRGVLYNEQF
size: many; J: TRBJ2-3; D: TRBD2; V: TRBV6-2/TRBV6-3; CDR3: ASSYSREFDTQY
size: many; J: TRBJ2-1; D: .; V: TRBV9; CDR3: ASSSHDEQF
size: .; J: TRBJ2-5; D: .; V: TRBV29-1; CDR3: SVGFVETQY
size: many; J: TRBJ1-5; D: TRBD1; V: TRBV20-1; CDR3: SATRPGTGREPQH
size: .; J: TRBJ1-2; D: .; V: TRBV20-1; CDR3: SARETDRGGYGYT
size: many; J: TRBJ2-4; D: TRBD2; V: TRBV28; CDR3: ASSLSSGGNIQY
size: many; J: TRBJ1-1; D: TRBD1; V: TRBV29-1; CDR3: SVVPAGRDSLAF
size: many; J: TRBJ2-1; D: .; V: TRBV11-3; CDR3: ASSLELGLYNEQF
size: many; J: TRBJ2-7; D: TRBD1; V: TRBV20-1; CDR3: SAEDRVSSYEQY
size: many; J: TRBJ2-3; D: .; V: TRBV3-1; CDR3: ASSQGLGQATDTQY
size: many; J: TRBJ1-1; D: TRBD1; V: TRBV5-1; CDR3: ASSFLQGRNTEAF
size: .; J: TRBJ2-1; D: TRBD2; V: TRBV6-2/TRBV6-3; CDR3: ASSYLAGGPEVGNEQF
size: .; J: TRBJ2-1; D: TRBD2; V: TRBV5-6; CDR3: ASSGTSTYNEQF
size: .; J: TRBJ2-2; D: .; V: TRBV20-1; CDR3: SASEREGLGELFF
size: many; J: TRBJ2-1; D: TRBD2; V: TRBV5-1; CDR3: ASSLAGETYNEQF
size: many; J: TRBJ2-5; D: .; V: TRBV2; CDR3: ASRGLEYQETQY
size: .; J: TRBJ2-2; D: TRBD2; V: TRBV5-3; CDR3: ASSLGLAGRTGELF
size: many; J: TRBJ2-1; D: .; V: TRBV12-3/TRBV12-4; CDR3: ASSATVGGAKSYNEQF
size: many; J: TRBJ1-4; D: .; V: TRBV2; CDR3: ASNPGPGTNEKLF
size: many; J: TRBJ2-1; D: TRBD1; V: TRBV5-1; CDR3: ASSFFTTDRVRLEQF
size: many; J: TRBJ2-5; D: .; V: TRBV4-1; CDR3: ASTPMARGTETQY
size: many; J: TRBJ2-2; D: .; V: TRBV13; CDR3: ASSSPGVGSNTGELF
size: many; J: TRBJ2-5; D: .; V: TRBV6-1; CDR3: ASSRVWGGAGGETQY
size: many; J: TRBJ2-5; D: .; V: TRBV3-1; CDR3: ASSQGAAAAGTQY
size: .; J: TRBJ1-3; D: TRBD1; V: TRBV6-5; CDR3: ARGSTGGSGNTIY
size: many; J: TRBJ2-2; D: .; V: TRBV6-2/TRBV6-3; CDR3: ASTLSYLTGELF
size: .; J: TRBJ2-5; D: .; V: TRBV21-1; CDR3: ASSNCLAGGPRETQY